The next 6 T cell receptor beta chains were all read from a single sample in a study of Tregs in tolerant kidney transplant recipients. Related graft donors supplied nonmyeloablative bone marrow transplants, and mixed chimerism was transient. This table comes from immunoSEQ multiplex PCR, and its TCRdb copy is limited to in-frame clones, with some not included. The table has 50,000 to 65,000 clones, 70% to 90% seen once. Sequenced here: CD4+ T cells from blood (PBMCs), sampled 6 months after the transplant. The receptors stem from a human patient who received a combined kidney and bone marrow transplant. Some T cells may have originated in the graft donor.

The chain couples TRBV29-1 to TRBJ1-1, with D perhaps TRBD1 (6 bases). Trimming took 2 bases from V and 1 from J, leaving 17 bases between them. Germline V CDR1 and CDR2: SQVTM, ANQGSEA. This CDR3 has 16 amino acids. CDR3 protein: CSVEKYYRDKNTEAFF. CDR3 in DNA: TGCAGCGTTGAAAAATACTACAGGGATAAGAACACTGAAGCTTTCTTT. Complete variable domain (other parts from reference TRBV29-1 and TRBJ1-1): SAVISQKPSRDICQRGTSLTIQCQVDSQVTMMFWYRQQPGQSLTLIATANQGSEATYESGFVIDKFPISRPNLTFSTLTVSNMSPEDSSIYLCSVEKYYRDKNTEAFFGQGTRLTVV.

The chain links TRBV28 to TRBJ2-5, with 8 nucleotides matching TRBD2. Germline V gene lookup returns CDR1 MDHEN and CDR2 SYDVKM. CDR3 size: 16 residues. Unmatched junction bases numbered 9, after V lost 5 bases and J lost 1 base. CDR3 in amino acids: CASSLGVAGSQETQYF. In DNA form, the CDR3 reads TGTGCCAGCAGTCTCGGGGTAGCGGGGAGCCAAGAGACCCAGTACTTC.

This sequence joins TRBV11-2 and TRBJ2-2; D ambiguous. The CDR3 extends over 14 amino acids. CDR1 SGHAT and CDR2 FQNNGV come from the germline V gene. V lost 1 base to trimming and J lost 6 bases, with 9 bases between them. CDR3 bases: TGTGCCAGCAGCTTAGGTGCCTACCCCGGGGAGCTGTTTTTT. Translated: CASSLGAYPGELFF.

J is TRBJ2-1 and V is TRBV5-1, with D possibly matching TRBD2 (6 bases). Germline CDR1 and CDR2: SGHRS and YFSETQ. CDR3 length: 13 amino acids. The V gene lost 0 bases and the J gene lost 7 bases, with 8 bases spanning the gap. The DNA of the CDR3 is TGCGCCAGCAGCTTGGCCGCGGGAAATGAGCAGTTCTTC. It yields the protein CASSLAAGNEQFF. The full variable domain, in which reference TRBV5-1 and TRBJ2-1 provide the parts outside the CDR3, is KAGVTQTPRYLIKTRGQQVTLSCSPISGHRSVSWYQQTPGQGLQFLFEYFSETQRNKGNFPGRFSGRQFSNSRSEMNVSTLELGDSALYLCASSLAAGNEQFFGPGTRLTVL.

CDR3 nucleotide sequence: TGTGCCAGCAGCTCCCTACAGGGGTGGAACACTGAAGCTTTCTTT. Translating it yields CASSSLQGWNTEAFF. The chain links TRBV11-3 to TRBJ1-1, with 7 bases aligning to TRBD1. V lost 4 bases, J lost 1 base, and 6 bases stayed unmatched. CDR1 and CDR2 from the germline V gene are SGHNT and YENEEA. This CDR3 has 15 amino acids.

V gene TRBV5-1 combines with J gene TRBJ2-1; 16 bases are shared with TRBD2. The V gene end was trimmed by 0 bases and the J gene end by 9 bases; junction bases not matched to a gene: 3. This CDR3 contains 16 residues. Germline V gene sequence: CDR1 SGHRS, CDR2 YFSETQ. The CDR3 sequence is CASSLVGTSGRVEQFF. The CDR3 DNA reads as TGCGCCAGCAGCTTGGTAGGGACTAGCGGGAGGGTTGAGCAGTTCTTC.